A selection of T cell receptor beta chains follows, all from one sample in a study of Graves' ophthalmopathy and Graves' hyperthyroidism. In TCRdb, the multiplex PCR reads were re-called with MiXCR into one record per CDR3 protein. The sample holds about 700,000 distinct CDR3 sequences, 40% seen once. Material for sequencing was peripheral blood. The source is an adult man with Graves' ophthalmopathy. Each CDR3 is given with its conserved first and last residue. The D gene is left open where the match is weak. Not all rows give a size; the values are once, few, many and, for expanded clones, a class.

cdr3_aa cdr3_nt clone_size j_call d_call v_call
CASSLGGAHNSPLHF TGTGCCAGCAGCTTGGGGGGGGCTCATAATTCACCCCTCCACTTT - TRBJ1-6 - TRBV2
CASSQDGKGYTF TGCGCCAGCAGCCAGGACGGCAAAGGCTACACCTTC - TRBJ1-2 - TRBV5-1
CASSDTGTSGGYEQYF TGTGCCAGCAGTGACACAGGGACTAGCGGGGGGTACGAGCAGTACTTC few TRBJ2-7 TRBD2 TRBV2
CASSYKGTATQYF TGTGCCAGCAGTTACAAAGGGACAGCGACCCAGTACTTC - TRBJ2-5 TRBD1 TRBV10-3
CAISLRDRGCRNRETQYF TGTGCTATCAGCCTGCGGGACAGGGGATGTCGCAATCGAGAGACCCAGTACTTC - TRBJ2-5 TRBD1 TRBV12-5
CASSPPGWFYEQYF TGCGCCAGCAGCCCCCCGGGCTGGTTCTACGAGCAGTACTTC - TRBJ2-7 - TRBV4-1
CASSHTTGINTGELFF TGTGCCAGCAGCCATACGACAGGGATCAACACCGGGGAGCTGTTTTTT - TRBJ2-2 TRBD1 TRBV25-1
CASSEDLGEAFF TGTGCCAGCAGTGAAGACCTCGGGGAAGCTTTCTTT few TRBJ1-1 - TRBV2
CASSLSGANSPLHF TGTGCCAGCAGCTTATCCGGGGCTAATTCACCCCTCCACTTT few TRBJ1-6 - TRBV9
CASRVTVVNTEAFF TGTGCCAGCAGAGTGACAGTGGTGAACACTGAAGCTTTCTTT many TRBJ1-1 - TRBV2
CASSYGFSGTDTQYF TGTGCCAGCAGTTACGGTTTTAGCGGCACAGATACGCAGTATTTT once TRBJ2-3 - TRBV25-1
CSPAGEEGEQYF TGCAGTCCAGCGGGAGAGGAGGGGGAGCAGTACTTC few TRBJ2-7 TRBD2 TRBV20-1
CASSSGLVVWDEQYF TGTGCCAGCAGCAGCGGACTAGTGGTTTGGGACGAGCAGTACTTC - TRBJ2-7 TRBD2 TRBV7-9
CATSDSVWGYTF TGTGCCACCAGTGACTCCGTTTGGGGCTACACCTTC many TRBJ1-2 - TRBV24-1
CASSQTTGGSYEQYF TGTGCCAGCAGCCAAACGACAGGGGGCTCTTACGAGCAGTACTTC many TRBJ2-7 TRBD1 TRBV7-6
CASSHFKQEQYF TGTGCCAGCTCACATTTCAAGCAAGAGCAGTACTTC - TRBJ2-7 - TRBV6-1
CASRRGGEQYF TGTGCCAGCCGGAGGGGTGGTGAGCAGTACTTC few TRBJ2-7 - TRBV28
CASRPLGDRSNEKLFF TGTGCCAGCAGGCCTTTAGGGGACAGGTCTAATGAAAAACTGTTTTTT - TRBJ1-4 TRBD1 TRBV10-3
CASRRQGGANVLTF TGTGCCAGCAGAAGACAGGGGGGGGCCAACGTCCTGACTTTC many TRBJ2-6 TRBD1 TRBV6-5
CASSYESPREKLFF TGTGCCAGCAGTTACGAAAGTCCGCGTGAAAAACTGTTTTTT few TRBJ1-4 - TRBV12-3/TRBV12-4
CASSWTSGRTDTQYF TGTGCCAGCTCCTGGACTAGCGGGCGCACAGATACGCAGTATTTT few TRBJ2-3 TRBD2 TRBV7-8
CASSPLQGGDEQYF TGTGCCAGCAGCCCTCTACAGGGAGGGGACGAGCAGTACTTC - TRBJ2-7 - TRBV5-5
CASRTGGNSPLHF TGTGCCAGTAGGACAGGGGGGAATTCACCCCTCCACTTT many TRBJ1-6 TRBD1 TRBV19
CSVETGGEAFF TGCAGCGTTGAGACAGGGGGTGAAGCTTTCTTT few TRBJ1-1 TRBD1 TRBV29-1
CSVGQGTSYEQYF TGCAGCGTTGGCCAGGGGACCTCCTACGAGCAGTACTTC many TRBJ2-7 - TRBV29-1
CATAQPSGYGYTF TGTGCCACCGCACAGCCAAGCGGGTATGGCTACACCTTC once TRBJ1-2 - TRBV24-1
CASSHPTETRYEQYF TGTGCCAGCAGTCACCCGACAGAGACCCGTTACGAGCAGTACTTC - TRBJ2-7 - TRBV6-2/TRBV6-3
CAWAGDSDYGYTF TGTGCCTGGGCAGGGGATTCGGACTATGGCTACACCTTC few TRBJ1-2 - TRBV30
CSVDLTPEPDTQYF TGCAGCGTTGATTTGACTCCCGAACCAGATACGCAGTATTTT - TRBJ2-3 - TRBV29-1
CASSSGQRARSPLHF TGTGCCAGCAGCTCGGGACAGAGGGCCAGGTCACCCCTCCACTTT many TRBJ1-6 TRBD1 TRBV7-8
CASSLVAQETQYF TGTGCCAGCAGCTTAGTGGCCCAAGAGACCCAGTACTTC many TRBJ2-5 - TRBV7-2
CASSETGGASSNSPLHF TGCGCCAGCAGTGAAACAGGGGGCGCGTCGAGCAATTCACCCCTCCACTTT many TRBJ1-6 TRBD1 TRBV10-2
CASRDRTETQYF TGTGCCAGCCGCGACAGGACCGAGACCCAGTACTTC - TRBJ2-5 - TRBV7-9
CASSRPGTSGRARWTGELFF TGTGCCAGCAGCCGCCCCGGGACTAGCGGGAGGGCCCGGTGGACCGGGGAGCTGTTTTTT - TRBJ2-2 TRBD2 TRBV25-1
CASRTGASSYEQYF TGTGCCAGCAGGACAGGGGCCAGCTCCTACGAGCAGTACTTC many TRBJ2-7 TRBD1 TRBV2
CASSQRLTDTGELFF TGTGCCAGCAGCCAAAGATTAACGGACACCGGGGAGCTGTTTTTT - TRBJ2-2 - TRBV25-1
CASSLWGLGAGELFF TGTGCCAGCAGCTTGTGGGGGCTCGGGGCCGGGGAGCTGTTTTTT - TRBJ2-2 - TRBV7-2
CAYSDRANVLTF TGTGCCTACTCCGACAGGGCTAACGTCCTGACTTTC - TRBJ2-6 TRBD1 TRBV5-4
CASSQTFLTDTQYF TGTGCCAGCAGTCAAACCTTCCTGACAGATACGCAGTATTTT - TRBJ2-3 - TRBV25-1
CATGTSGSLNEQFF TGTGCCACCGGGACTAGCGGGAGCCTAAATGAGCAGTTCTTC - TRBJ2-1 TRBD2 TRBV15
CAISGTGSNEKLFF TGTGCCATCAGTGGGACAGGCAGTAATGAAAAACTGTTTTTT - TRBJ1-4 TRBD1 TRBV10-3
CASSLGLAGQETQYF TGTGCCAGCAGCCTTGGACTAGCGGGACAAGAGACCCAGTACTTC many TRBJ2-5 TRBD2 TRBV7-3
CSAKRGHQNTEAFF TGCAGTGCTAAAAGGGGACACCAGAACACTGAAGCTTTCTTT - TRBJ1-1 - TRBV20-1
CASSASGLETQYF TGTGCCAGCAGCGCCTCAGGGTTGGAGACCCAGTACTTC - TRBJ2-5 - TRBV7-9
CASSAGGGHYGYTF TGTGCCAGCAGCGCAGGCGGGGGGCACTATGGCTACACCTTC many TRBJ1-2 - TRBV5-6
CSGTPGSQETQYF TGCAGTGGAACCCCAGGTAGCCAAGAGACCCAGTACTTC - TRBJ2-5 - TRBV20-1
CASSPRTGGLGTQYF TGCGCCAGCAGCCCGAGGACAGGGGGCTTGGGGACCCAGTACTTC - TRBJ2-5 TRBD1 TRBV7-3
CSALDRDSGNTIYF TGCAGTGCTTTGGACAGGGACTCTGGAAACACCATATATTTT - TRBJ1-3 TRBD1 TRBV20-1
CASSSFGTGEKTGELFF TGTGCCAGCAGCTCCTTTGGGACAGGGGAGAAAACCGGGGAGCTGTTTTTT few TRBJ2-2 TRBD1 TRBV7-6
CASSLGSGLSYEQYF TGTGCCAGCAGCTTAGGATCAGGATTATCCTACGAGCAGTACTTC many TRBJ2-7 - TRBV7-9